This entry features one T cell receptor beta chain sequence. The target antigen is unknown. The data derive from a study of T cell responses to AZD1222 COVID-19 vaccine. Study results and limitations: Spike-specific TCR repertoires showed rising breadth and depth after two AZD1222 doses.

V shed 5 bases, J shed 5 bases, and the junction held 11 bases outside the gene matches. This CDR3 comprises 16 residues. Germline V lookup: CDR1 SGHVS, CDR2 FNYEAQ. Sequencing was performed with immunoSEQ multiplex PCR; in TCRdb, only in-frame clones are kept and a portion is missing. The data contain about 54,000 clones, around 92% of them singletons. The sequenced sample was peripheral blood, obtained 28 days after the second AZD1222 dose. The sequence was collected from an adult who received the AZD1222 COVID-19 vaccine. The chain uses TRBV7-6 and TRBJ1-2; 10 bases align to TRBD1. CDR3 sequence (DNA): TGTGCCAGCAGCCCCGTAGGACAGGGGGGGACTTATGGCTACACCTTC. It encodes CASSPVGQGGTYGYTF. The entire variable domain, with the rest obtained from reference TRBV7-6 and TRBJ1-2, is as follows: GAGVSQSPRYKVTKRGQDVALRCDPISGHVSLYWYRQALGQGPEFLTYFNYEAQQDKSGLPNDRFSAERPEGSISTLTIQRTEQRDSAMYRCASSPVGQGGTYGYTFGSGTRLTVV.